The 17 T cell receptor beta chains below come from one sample, sequenced in a study of cytomegalovirus exposure and HLA in healthy donors. This PCR relied on a set of 60 Vbeta primers and 13 Jbeta primers. The repertoire was sequenced with immunoSEQ multiplex PCR; TCRdb's copy has only in-frame clones and lacks some. The table lists about 170,000 clones, just under 80% of them singletons. Sequencing input: PBMCs. Receptors were obtained from a woman between 45 and 60 years old in good health and CMV-seropositive.

The chain joins TRBV10-3 to TRBJ2-7; maybe TRBD1 (7 bases). In germline, CDR1 is ENHRY, CDR2 SYGVKD. V dropped 6 bases and J dropped 3 bases, with 15 bases sitting between them. This CDR3 spans 14 amino acids. The CDR3 region is CAIRSTGRNYEQYF. CDR3 sequence (DNA): TGTGCCATCAGATCGACAGGGAGGAACTACGAGCAGTACTTC.

The chain combines TRBV7-3 with TRBJ2-7, with TRBD2 as a possible D gene (6 bases). Trimming cost V 6 bases and J 1 base, with 16 bases left between them. This CDR3 contains 15 residues. CDR1 and CDR2 from the germline V gene are SGHTA and FQGTGA. CDR3 in amino acids: CASRSRGSLSYEQYF. The CDR3 DNA is TGTGCCAGCAGGTCTCGGGGGAGTTTATCCTACGAGCAGTACTTC.

The chain carries TRBV5-1 and TRBJ1-4, with D possibly matching TRBD1 (6 bases). Germline V gene sequence: CDR1 SGHRS, CDR2 YFSETQ. The CDR3 runs to 16 residues. Trimming stripped 2 bases from V and 5 bases from J, with 16 bases between. The CDR3 is CASSFRQASRNEKLFF. The CDR3 DNA follows: TGCGCCAGCAGCTTTCGACAGGCAAGCCGAAATGAAAAACTGTTTTTT.

The chain recombines TRBV7-2 with TRBJ1-4; D is undetermined. Germline V gene data show CDR1 as SGHTA and CDR2 as FQGNSA. This CDR3 region has 15 residues. The V end was cut by 4 bases, the J end by 7 bases, with 16 bases between. CDR3 in amino acids: CASSWRAGNGEKLFF. The CDR3 DNA follows: TGTGCCAGCAGCTGGCGGGCAGGCAACGGTGAAAAACTGTTTTTT.

The V call is TRBV4-3, the J call TRBJ2-2; TRBD1 matches 8 bases. Trimming removed 3 bases from V and 2 bases from J; junction bases left unmatched: 2. The CDR3 spans 15 residues. Germline lookup yields CDR1 LGHNA and CDR2 YSLEER. As DNA, the CDR3 is TGCGCCAGCAGCCAGGGACAGGTCAACACCGGGGAGCTGTTTTTT. Translated: CASSQGQVNTGELFF.

The genes are TRBV7-2 and TRBJ2-7; 10 nucleotides align to TRBD1. CDR1 is SGHTA, CDR2 FQGNSA, per germline. V trimming: 8 bases; J trimming: 2 bases; junction bases outside the gene matches: 9. The CDR3 extends over 15 amino acids. CDR3 loop: CASRMAGTGAYEQYF. The DNA for the CDR3 is TGTGCCAGCCGGATGGCCGGGACAGGGGCCTACGAGCAGTACTTC.

The chain carries TRBV7-2 and TRBJ1-1; TRBD1 matches 8 bases. This CDR3 region has 15 residues. Trimming at V came to 3 bases and at J to 8 bases, leaving 11 bases not matched to a gene. Germline CDR1 SGHTA, CDR2 FQGNSA. The CDR3 sequence: CASSLGQVTIREAFF. In DNA, the CDR3 is TGTGCCAGCAGCTTGGGACAGGTGACTATTCGGGAAGCTTTCTTT.

This rearrangement joins TRBV27 to TRBJ2-3, with 11 bases matching TRBD1. Germline trimming cut 7 bases from V and 7 bases from J; bases unmatched to any gene: 10. CDR1 and CDR2 (germline): MNHEY, SMNVEV (reference sequence). The CDR3 loop spans 15 amino acids. The CDR3 DNA reads as TGTGCCAGCAAGAAACCCGGGACAGGGGGGAATACGCAGTATTTT. This encodes CASKKPGTGGNTQYF.

In nucleotides, the CDR3 is TGTGCCAGCAGCACAAGAGGTCCGGAGACCCAGTACTTC. Amino acid sequence: CASSTRGPETQYF. This chain uses TRBV7-3 with TRBJ2-5; D gene unclear. V lost 5 bases to trimming and J lost 5 bases, with 12 bases between them. This CDR3 is built from 13 residues. The germline CDR1 and CDR2 sequences are SGHTA and FQGTGA. The whole variable domain, filled in from reference TRBV7-3 and TRBJ2-5, reads GAGVSQTPSNKVTEKGKYVELRCDPISGHTALYWYRQSLGQGPEFLIYFQGTGAADDSGLPNDRFFAVRPEGSVSTLKIQRTERGDSAVYLCASSTRGPETQYFGPGTRLLVL.

The genes are TRBV28 and TRBJ2-7; 10 nucleotides align to TRBD1. The CDR3 runs 13 residues. The germline gives CDR1 MDHEN, CDR2 SYDVKM. With V trimmed by 6 bases and J by 7 bases, 6 bases remained unmatched. The DNA for the CDR3 is TGTGCCAGCAGCCGACAGGGGGCAGGTGAGCAGTACTTC. Protein product: CASSRQGAGEQYF.

The rearrangement uses TRBV20-1 and TRBJ2-1; no firm D call. Trimming took 4 bases from V and 4 from J, leaving 5 bases between them. Germline V gene lookup returns CDR1 DFQATT and CDR2 SNEGSKA (reference sequence). The CDR3 totals 11 residues. In DNA, the CDR3 is TGCAGTGCTACGCTATACAATGAGCAGTTCTTC. The encoded protein is CSATLYNEQFF.

The count of this clone is one. The rearrangement links TRBV30 to TRBJ2-7; TRBD1 agrees at 9 bases. With V trimmed by 7 bases and J by 2 bases, 9 bases remained unmatched. From germline, CDR1 is GTSNPN and CDR2 SVGIG (reference sequence). This CDR3 spans 14 amino acids. In DNA form, the CDR3 reads TGTGCCTTGGGGACAGGGCTAGCGACCTACGAGCAGTACTTC. It is translated as CALGTGLATYEQYF. Supplemented by reference TRBV30 and TRBJ2-7, the full variable domain reads SQTIHQWPATLVQPVGSPLSLECTVEGTSNPNLYWYRQAAGRGLQLLFYSVGIGQISSEVPQNLSASRPQDRQFILSSKKLLLSDSGFYLCALGTGLATYEQYFGPGTRLTVT.

V usage is TRBV28 and J usage is TRBJ1-3, with D perhaps TRBD1 (6 bases). CDR1 is MDHEN, CDR2 SYDVKM, per germline. The V and J ends lost 6 bases and 0 bases respectively, with 15 bases between them. This CDR3 is built from 16 residues. CDR3 sequence reads: CASRGQGPYSGNTIYF. The CDR3 nucleotides are TGTGCCAGCAGGGGTCAGGGGCCCTACTCTGGAAACACCATATATTTT.

In this sample, this clone turned up a few times. Different DNA sequences within this sample yield the same CDR3. The chain employs TRBV11-3 and TRBJ2-7; 12 bases fit TRBD2. V shed 1 base, J shed 3 bases, and the junction held 1 base outside the gene matches. The CDR3 is 15 amino acids. Germline V gene sequence: CDR1 SGHNT, CDR2 YENEEA. The chain's CDR3 is CASSLGLAGDYEQYF. The DNA for the CDR3 is TGTGCCAGCAGCTTAGGACTAGCGGGAGACTACGAGCAGTACTTC. The complete variable domain, with remaining parts taken from reference TRBV11-3 and TRBJ2-7, reads EAGVVQSPRYKIIEKKQPVAFWCNPISGHNTLYWYLQNLGQGPELLIRYENEEAVDDSQLPKDRFSAERLKGVDSTLKIQPAELGDSAVYLCASSLGLAGDYEQYFGPGTRLTVT.

This chain links TRBV30 with TRBJ2-4; TRBD1 aligns across 9 bases. Germline V gene lookup returns CDR1 GTSNPN and CDR2 SVGIG (reference sequence). The length of the CDR3 is 14 residues. V gave up 2 bases and J gave up 7 bases; unmatched junction bases: 6. The CDR3 nucleotides are TGTGCCTGGAGTCCTACAGGGGGCCCCAACATTCAGTACTTC. Its translation: CAWSPTGGPNIQYF.

The rearrangement links TRBV18 to TRBJ1-1; TRBD1 is a possible D gene (5 bases). The V gene lost 3 bases and the J gene lost 5 bases, with 13 bases spanning the gap. The CDR3 loop spans 14 amino acids. Germline V gene lookup returns CDR1 KGHSH and CDR2 LQKENI. The CDR3 DNA reads as TGTGCCAGCTCACCGGAGGCAGGGAGGACTGAAGCTTTCTTT. Translating gives CASSPEAGRTEAFF.

This chain uses TRBV7-2 with TRBJ1-1, with D uncertain. Germline lookup yields CDR1 SGHTA and CDR2 FQGNSA. The CDR3 consists of 13 residues. V was shortened by 5 bases and J by 0 bases, with 7 bases between the two germline ends. The CDR3 here is CASSPTVNTEAFF. The CDR3 nucleotides read TGTGCCAGCAGCCCTACTGTGAACACTGAAGCTTTCTTT.